Shown below are 31 T cell receptor beta chains from a single sample sequenced in a study of cytomegalovirus exposure and HLA in healthy donors. It was with 60 Vbeta and 13 Jbeta primers that the PCR ran. TCRdb's copy holds only in-frame clones and misses some; the assay was immunoSEQ multiplex PCR. The sample holds 170,000 or so clones, roughly 73% seen once. The material sequenced was PBMCs. The receptors originated from a woman under 40 in good health and CMV-seronegative.

The V call is TRBV18, the J call TRBJ1-6; 8 bases fit TRBD1. With 4 bases clipped from V and 8 bases from J, the junction kept 7 bases outside the gene matches. The CDR3 has 15 amino acids. Per germline, CDR1 KGHSH and CDR2 LQKENI. The CDR3 region has the DNA TGTGCCAGCTCACTTTCGACAGGGGTGGATTCACCCCTCCACTTT. This encodes CASSLSTGVDSPLHF.

This sequence joins TRBV27 and TRBJ1-4; no clear D. Germline CDR1 reads MNHEY; CDR2 reads SMNVEV (reference sequence). The CDR3 runs 14 residues. Trimming stripped 3 bases from V and 6 bases from J, with 11 bases between. The CDR3 bases are TGTGCCAGCAGTTTGAGGGCACCCTATGAAAAACTGTTTTTT. This codes for CASSLRAPYEKLFF.

This clone came up a few times. This chain uses TRBV7-9 with TRBJ1-5, with 8 positions matching TRBD1. This CDR3 has 16 residues. Germline loops: CDR1 SEHNR, CDR2 FQNEAQ (reference sequence). V dropped 5 bases and J dropped 0; count of bases not matched to a gene: 6. The CDR3: CASSPTGGISNQPQHF. As DNA, the CDR3 is TGTGCCAGCAGCCCTACAGGGGGTATTAGCAATCAGCCCCAGCATTTT.

The chain couples TRBV2 to TRBJ1-4, with 7 bases identical to TRBD1. The ends lost 7 bases at V and 7 bases at J; junction bases unmatched: 9. Germline CDR1 and CDR2: SNHLY and FYNNEI. The CDR3 length is 14 residues. The CDR3 DNA is TGTGCCAGCAAGGAGGAACAGGGGATTGAAAAACTGTTTTTT. This translates into CASKEEQGIEKLFF.

This clone was found once. The chain recombines TRBV2 with TRBJ1-1; 7 bases fit TRBD1. The CDR3 runs to 14 residues. Germline assignment: CDR1 SNHLY and CDR2 FYNNEI. Unmatched junction bases numbered 9, after V lost 7 bases and J lost 4 bases. The CDR3 region is CASTVDRASTEAFF. The CDR3 DNA reads TGTGCCAGCACCGTTGACAGGGCGAGCACTGAAGCTTTCTTT.

The V gene is TRBV9, the J gene TRBJ1-2, with D perhaps TRBD1 (5 bases). Between the trimmed V and J ends, which lost 4 bases and 3 bases, there was a span of 13 bases. The CDR3 covers 14 residues. Germline V gene sequence: CDR1 SGDLS, CDR2 YYNGEE. CDR3 DNA: TGTGCCAGCAGCTTCGGGCAGGGTGACTATGGCTACACCTTC. Translated, it gives CASSFGQGDYGYTF.

This clone was picked up one time. V usage is TRBV6-4 and J usage is TRBJ2-2; D is perhaps TRBD1 (6 bases). Per germline, CDR1 MRHNA and CDR2 SNTAGT. The CDR3 is 14 residues long. The V gene lost 5 bases and the J gene lost 4 bases, with 11 bases spanning the gap. As DNA, the CDR3 is TGTGCCAGCAGTCAAATGACAGGCACCGGGGAGCTGTTTTTT. Residues: CASSQMTGTGELFF.

The chain is built from TRBV28 and TRBJ2-5; a weak D match, TRBD1 (7 bases). The CDR3 is 15 residues long. The V and J ends lost 5 bases and 1 base respectively, with 14 bases between them. The germline CDR1 and CDR2 sequences are MDHEN and SYDVKM. CDR3 region: CASSRLQGGQETQYF. Here the CDR3 DNA reads TGTGCCAGCAGTCGACTCCAGGGGGGCCAAGAGACCCAGTACTTC.

This clone was recorded once. The chain combines TRBV19 with TRBJ1-6; TRBD1 matches at 9 bases. The V gene's germline CDR1 is LNHDA and CDR2 SQIVND (reference sequence). Trimming at V came to 1 base and at J to 8 bases, leaving 18 bases not matched to a gene. This CDR3 is built from 20 residues. In DNA, the CDR3 is TGTGCCAGTAGTATAGGCCGGACAGGGGTTCCGGCTGAGAACCATTCACCCCTCCACTTT. Translation gives CASSIGRTGVPAENHSPLHF.

The J gene is TRBJ1-5, the V gene TRBV30; D not certain. This CDR3 region has 13 residues. Per the germline V gene, CDR1 is GTSNPN and CDR2 is SVGIG (reference sequence). Trimming stripped 4 bases from V and 0 bases from J, with 7 bases between. This CDR3 reads CAWNRDSNQPQHF. The CDR3 DNA reads as TGTGCCTGGAACAGAGATAGCAATCAGCCCCAGCATTTT.

V usage is TRBV30 and J usage is TRBJ1-5; weak D call: TRBD1 (5 bases). Between the trimmed V and J ends, which lost 2 bases and 4 bases, there was a span of 9 bases. CDR1 GTSNPN and CDR2 SVGIG come from the germline V gene (reference sequence). The CDR3 length is 13 residues. The CDR3 DNA is TGTGCCTGGAGTATCGGGGGGAATCAGCCCCAGCATTTT. Translating gives CAWSIGGNQPQHF.

The V gene is TRBV2, the J gene TRBJ2-7, with 7 bases fitting TRBD1. This CDR3 comprises 15 residues. Unmatched junction bases numbered 11, after V lost 8 bases and J lost 1 base. Germline CDR1 SNHLY, CDR2 FYNNEI. The CDR3 protein is CASHEGATQSYEQYF. The CDR3 nucleotides are TGTGCCAGCCACGAGGGGGCCACCCAGTCCTACGAGCAGTACTTC.

The chain has TRBV19 and TRBJ2-1; TRBD1 agrees at 7 bases. V was clipped by 4 bases and J by 8 bases; unmatched bases: 5. Germline V gives CDR1 LNHDA, CDR2 SQIVND (reference sequence). The CDR3 has 13 amino acids. CDR3 DNA sequence: TGTGCCAGTAGTAAGGACAGGACATATGAGCAGTTCTTC. This codes for CASSKDRTYEQFF. Full variable domain (outside the CDR3, taken from reference TRBV19 and TRBJ2-1): DGGITQSPKYLFRKEGQNVTLSCEQNLNHDAMYWYRQDPGQGLRLIYYSQIVNDFQKGDIAEGYSVSREKKESFPLTVTSAQKNPTAFYLCASSKDRTYEQFFGPGTRLTVL.

This clone was recorded only once. The V gene is TRBV18, the J gene TRBJ2-7; D is undetermined. The germline V gene has CDR1 KGHSH and CDR2 LQKENI. This CDR3 contains 15 residues. Trimming stripped 3 bases from V and 3 bases from J, with 15 bases between. The CDR3 loop is CASSPTRSSLYEQYF. The DNA of the CDR3 is TGTGCCAGCTCACCCACCCGGAGTTCACTCTACGAGCAGTACTTC.

The genes are TRBV6-5 and TRBJ1-1; D gene uncertain. Trimming pared 2 bases from V and 2 bases from J, leaving 12 bases between. The CDR3 runs to 15 residues. The germline V gene has CDR1 MNHEY and CDR2 SVGAGI. The CDR3 loop is CASSYLGVSNTEAFF. CDR3 bases: TGTGCCAGCAGTTACCTAGGAGTATCAAACACTGAAGCTTTCTTT.

The CDR3 region has the DNA TGTGCCTGGGGGAGTCCCTCGGGTACGCAGTATTTT. Translated, it gives CAWGSPSGTQYF. This chain links TRBV30 with TRBJ2-3; TRBD2 might be the D (5 bases). Between the trimmed V and J ends, which lost 5 bases and 8 bases, there was a span of 14 bases. The CDR3 consists of 12 residues. CDR1 and CDR2 from the germline V gene are GTSNPN and SVGIG (reference sequence).

The chain links TRBV7-9 to TRBJ2-7; 8 nucleotides agree with TRBD2. Looked up from germline, CDR1 is SEHNR and CDR2 is FQNEAQ (reference sequence). The CDR3 loop spans 14 amino acids. V shed 11 bases and J 2 bases; nucleotides not matched to a gene: 11. Written as DNA, the CDR3 is TGTGCCTGTGGGGCGGCGGGGGGCCCCTACGAGCAGTACTTC. Protein: CACGAAGGPYEQYF.

V usage is TRBV15 and J usage is TRBJ2-1; possible D gene TRBD2, 6 bases. The germline V gene encodes CDR1 LNHNV and CDR2 YYDKDF (reference sequence). The CDR3 is 15 residues long. Trimming removed 3 bases at V and 8 bases at J, with 17 bases between. CDR3 region: CATSRRLVASDEQFF. The CDR3, as DNA: TGTGCCACCAGCAGGAGACTAGTGGCGTCCGATGAGCAGTTCTTC.

The chain combines TRBV19 with TRBJ2-2, with 11 bases identical to TRBD1. CDR1 and CDR2 from the germline V gene are LNHDA and SQIVND (reference sequence). The CDR3 has 15 amino acids. The V gene end was trimmed by 5 bases and the J gene end by 7 bases; junction bases not matched to a gene: 6. The CDR3 coding sequence is TGTGCCAGTAGTGCAAGGGACAGGGGGATCGGGGAGCTGTTTTTT. It codes for CASSARDRGIGELFF.

V and J are TRBV2 and TRBJ1-1; D unresolved. Germline V gene sequence: CDR1 SNHLY, CDR2 FYNNEI. The V end was cut by 6 bases, the J end by 0 bases, with 14 bases between. The length of the CDR3 is 15 residues. The DNA of the CDR3 is TGTGCCAGCAGCCCAGTCGCCAGGATGAACACTGAAGCTTTCTTT. Translation: CASSPVARMNTEAFF. Full variable domain (remainder filled in from reference TRBV2 and TRBJ1-1): EPEVTQTPSHQVTQMGQEVILRCVPISNHLYFYWYRQILGQKVEFLVSFYNNEISEKSEIFDDQFSVERPDGSNFTLKIRSTKLEDSAMYFCASSPVARMNTEAFFGQGTRLTVV.

The J gene is TRBJ1-2, the V gene TRBV7-8; 8 nucleotides match TRBD1. With V trimmed by 1 base and J by 4 bases, 14 bases remained unmatched. CDR3 length equals 18 residues. The germline V gene encodes CDR1 SGHVS and CDR2 FQNEAQ. CDR3 amino acids: CASSLVPQGAGNTYGYTF. For the CDR3, the DNA is TGTGCCAGCAGCTTAGTGCCTCAGGGGGCTGGAAATACCTATGGCTACACCTTC.

The chain is built from TRBV7-9 and TRBJ1-5; no definite D call. The CDR3 has 15 residues. Germline values: CDR1 SEHNR, CDR2 FQNEAQ (reference sequence). V shed 2 bases and J shed 6 bases, with 14 bases lying between them. CDR3 in amino acids: CASSLRSGPGQPQHF. CDR3 sequence (DNA): TGTGCCAGCAGCTTACGGAGCGGACCGGGTCAGCCCCAGCATTTT.

The gene calls are TRBV30 and TRBJ1-1; D is perhaps TRBD1 (6 bases). Germline CDR1 and CDR2: GTSNPN and SVGIG (reference sequence). The CDR3 loop spans 14 amino acids. V was cut by 4 bases and J by 1 base, with 13 bases left in between. CDR3 bases: TGTGCCTGGACCCCCGGGACAAGGAACACTGAAGCTTTCTTT. Translated: CAWTPGTRNTEAFF.

The chain carries TRBV19 and TRBJ1-2; 10 nucleotides match TRBD1. The J segment lost 3 bases and the V segment lost 7 bases, leaving 5 bases of the junction unmatched. Germline V lookup: CDR1 LNHDA, CDR2 SQIVND (reference sequence). CDR3 length: 14 residues. The DNA for the CDR3 is TGTGCCAGTACACAGACAGGGGGCGACTATGGCTACACCTTC. It codes for CASTQTGGDYGYTF.

This rearrangement joins TRBV19 to TRBJ1-6; TRBD1 agrees at 7 bases. V shed 6 bases and J 7 bases; nucleotides not matched to a gene: 9. Germline CDR1 is LNHDA and CDR2 is SQIVND (reference sequence). The CDR3 covers 15 residues. Here the CDR3 DNA reads TGTGCCAGTAGGGGGGACAGCCGAGCCAATTCACCCCTCCACTTT. Translated: CASRGDSRANSPLHF.

The V call is TRBV5-1, the J call TRBJ2-5; 7 nucleotides agree with TRBD1. The CDR3 loop spans 15 amino acids. Germline V CDR1 and CDR2: SGHRS, YFSETQ. V was pared by 2 bases and J by 2 bases, with 6 bases of the junction left unmatched. CDR3 nucleotides: TGCGCCAGCAGCTTAAATCCGGGACAGCAAGAGACCCAGTACTTC. Translation: CASSLNPGQQETQYF.

The chain links TRBV27 to TRBJ2-1; 12 nucleotides match TRBD2. The CDR3 consists of 17 residues. V shed 5 bases and J 0 bases; nucleotides not matched to a gene: 5. Per germline, CDR1 MNHEY and CDR2 SMNVEV (reference sequence). CDR3 nucleotide sequence: TGTGCCAGCAGTCGGCTAGCGGGGGGGCTCTCCTACAATGAGCAGTTCTTC. It encodes CASSRLAGGLSYNEQFF.

The chain uses TRBV20-1 and TRBJ1-6, with D maybe TRBD1 (6 bases). V gave up 5 bases and J gave up 11 bases, with 10 bases separating them. The CDR3 runs 11 residues. Germline V CDR1 and CDR2: DFQATT, SNEGSKA (reference sequence). In DNA, the CDR3 is TGCAGTGCTGCCGGGGACACACCCCTCCACTTT. Translated: CSAAGDTPLHF.

V is TRBV30 and J is TRBJ2-7; D remains ambiguous. The CDR3 covers 14 residues. Germline V gives CDR1 GTSNPN, CDR2 SVGIG (reference sequence). Trimming cost V 4 bases and J 0 bases, with 13 bases left between them. The CDR3 sequence: CAWNTQTSSYEQYF. The CDR3 DNA reads TGTGCCTGGAATACACAAACAAGCTCCTACGAGCAGTACTTC. Variable domain in full (rest from reference TRBV30 and TRBJ2-7): SQTIHQWPATLVQPVGSPLSLECTVEGTSNPNLYWYRQAAGRGLQLLFYSVGIGQISSEVPQNLSASRPQDRQFILSSKKLLLSDSGFYLCAWNTQTSSYEQYFGPGTRLTVT.

The table lists this clone with a count of one. The gene calls are TRBV5-4 and TRBJ1-5; D is unclear. This CDR3 is 15 amino acids long. V gave up 0 bases and J gave up 7 bases, with 14 bases separating them. Germline-derived CDR1 and CDR2 are SGHNT and YYREEE (reference sequence). CDR3 coding DNA: TGTGCCAGCAGCTTGGGGGCGATGGAGGGACAGCCCCAGCATTTT. It codes for CASSLGAMEGQPQHF. The full variable domain, completed using reference TRBV5-4 and TRBJ1-5, is ETGVTQSPTHLIKTRGQQVTLRCSSQSGHNTVSWYQQALGQGPQFIFQYYREEENGRGNFPPRFSGLQFPNYSSELNVNALELDDSALYLCASSLGAMEGQPQHFGDGTRLSIL.

This chain connects TRBV25-1 to TRBJ2-5; TRBD2 matches at 9 bases. V was pared by 3 bases and J by 5 bases, with 13 bases of the junction left unmatched. Per germline, CDR1 MGHDK and CDR2 SYGVNS. CDR3 size: 17 residues. CDR3 sequence: CASSDLKERGVGETQYF. CDR3 nucleotides: TGTGCCAGCAGTGACCTGAAGGAGCGGGGGGTTGGGGAGACCCAGTACTTC.